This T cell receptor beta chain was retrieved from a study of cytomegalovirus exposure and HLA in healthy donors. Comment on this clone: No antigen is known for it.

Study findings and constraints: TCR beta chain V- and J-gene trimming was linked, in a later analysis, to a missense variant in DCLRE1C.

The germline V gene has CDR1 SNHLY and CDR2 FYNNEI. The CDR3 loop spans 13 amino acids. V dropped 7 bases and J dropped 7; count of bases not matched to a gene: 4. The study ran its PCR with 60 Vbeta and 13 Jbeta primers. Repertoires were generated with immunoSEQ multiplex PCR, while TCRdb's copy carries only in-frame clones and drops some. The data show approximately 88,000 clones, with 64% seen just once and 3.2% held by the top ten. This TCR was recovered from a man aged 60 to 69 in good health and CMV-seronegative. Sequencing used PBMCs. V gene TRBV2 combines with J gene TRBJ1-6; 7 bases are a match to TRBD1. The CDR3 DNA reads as TGTGCCAGCAAAGACAGGGAAAATTCACCCCTCCACTTT. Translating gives CASKDRENSPLHF.